Here is one TCR beta chain with its context. What it binds is unknown. The source of the sample is a study of vaccination and CD4 T cells after COVID-19. An Oncomine TCR Beta short-read assay was used to sequence the DNA from cultured CD4+ T cells. TCRdb re-called the PCR reads through MiXCR, storing one row per CDR3 protein. The sample lists about 19,000 distinct CDR3 sequences, roughly 49% occurring once. CDR3 size: 15 residues. J was trimmed by 1 base and V by 5 bases; bases with no gene match: 11. From germline, CDR1 is DFQATT and CDR2 SNEGSKA (reference sequence). Treatment reported: approximately nine-day PBMC culture with coronavirus spike peptide pools or control peptides (ViraFEST assay).

The chain couples TRBV20-1 to TRBJ2-7, with 7 nucleotides matching TRBD1. This material consisted of CD4+ T cells from blood, cultured in vitro, taken before SARS-CoV-2 vaccination. The sequence came from a human donor who had recovered from COVID-19. CDR3 in amino acids: CSAGVDRRISYEQYF. CDR3 coding DNA: TGCAGTGCTGGAGTGGACAGGCGTATATCCTACGAGCAGTACTTC.